This T cell receptor (beta chain) was retrieved from a study of T cell responses to AZD1222 COVID-19 vaccine. Study overall: Whether given at about 4 or about 12 weeks, second doses were pooled. Study-wide results and caveats: Just 5 to 7 AZD1222 recipients were seropositive at baseline.

TCRdb keeps only in-frame clones here, not all; method: immunoSEQ multiplex PCR. The sample shows about 150,000 clones, roughly nine tenths of them seen only once. This clone was picked up one time. The antigen is not known. The V and J ends lost 5 bases and 9 bases, in that order; junction bases with no gene match: 7. The CDR3 length is 13 residues. Germline V gives CDR1 GTSNPN, CDR2 SVGIG (reference sequence). The rearrangement uses TRBV30 and TRBJ1-6; TRBD1 agrees at 7 bases. This clonotype was sampled from an adult in good health. Sample: peripheral blood, taken on day 0 of AZD1222 vaccination. CDR3: CAWGPGTASPLHF. In DNA form, the CDR3 reads TGTGCCTGGGGTCCAGGGACAGCTTCACCCCTCCACTTT.